What follows is one TCR beta chain and its context. The CDR3 sequence is 13 residues long. The germline gives CDR1 SNHLY, CDR2 FYNNEI. The V end was cut by 0 bases, the J end by 8 bases, with 10 bases between. The source of the sample is a study of blood T cell repertoires in COVID-19. The table came from immunoSEQ multiplex PCR; TCRdb's copy has only in-frame clones and leaves some out. The table has about 98,000 clones, roughly nine tenths seen once. Sequencing was carried out using peripheral blood. This chain uses TRBV2 with TRBJ1-2; D is unclear. The clonotype was recovered from a man aged 65 to 79 with acute or convalescent COVID-19. The CDR3 bases are TGTGCCAGCAGTGAAGCAGGCTCTAGGGGCTACACCTTC. Its protein is CASSEAGSRGYTF.